These T cell receptor beta chains were read from a single sample in a study of cytomegalovirus exposure and HLA in healthy donors. Sequenced by immunoSEQ multiplex PCR; TCRdb stores in-frame clones only, minus some. Among 100,000 to 150,000 clones listed, roughly nine tenths were seen once. Sequenced input: PBMCs. The receptors were sampled from a woman in her late teens or twenties in good health and CMV-seronegative. Both conserved end residues are part of each CDR3. D genes are given only for firm matches. Not every row has a clone size; where given, it reads once, few, many or a size class.

abundance: -; v_gene: TRBV2; j_gene: TRBJ2-5; d_gene: -; CDR3aa: CATKRITGYQETQYF; CDR3nt: TGTGCCACCAAACGTATTACAGGGTACCAAGAGACCCAGTACTTC
abundance: -; v_gene: TRBV19; j_gene: TRBJ2-1; d_gene: -; CDR3aa: CASSSRGDSYNEQFF; CDR3nt: TGTGCCAGTAGTAGCAGGGGGGATTCCTACAATGAGCAGTTCTTC
abundance: -; v_gene: TRBV18; j_gene: TRBJ1-5; d_gene: TRBD1; CDR3aa: CASSPGQGKTQPQHF; CDR3nt: TGTGCCAGCTCACCGGGACAGGGAAAGACTCAGCCCCAGCATTTT
abundance: -; v_gene: TRBV10-3; j_gene: TRBJ1-2; d_gene: TRBD1; CDR3aa: CAIRSGTGALGGYTF; CDR3nt: TGTGCCATCAGATCCGGGACAGGGGCCTTGGGGGGCTACACCTTC
abundance: -; v_gene: TRBV5-1; j_gene: TRBJ2-3; d_gene: -; CDR3aa: CASSLGSGGRVDTQYF; CDR3nt: TGCGCCAGCAGCTTGGGTTCGGGGGGCCGCGTAGATACGCAGTATTTT
abundance: -; v_gene: TRBV14; j_gene: TRBJ2-7; d_gene: TRBD1; CDR3aa: CASSLRDSLLYEQYF; CDR3nt: TGTGCCAGCAGCCTCCGGGACAGCCTCCTCTACGAGCAGTACTTC
abundance: -; v_gene: TRBV15; j_gene: TRBJ1-3; d_gene: TRBD1; CDR3aa: CATSRVRTGDFGNTIYF; CDR3nt: TGTGCCACCAGCAGAGTACGGACAGGGGATTTCGGAAACACCATATATTTT
abundance: -; v_gene: TRBV27; j_gene: TRBJ2-3; d_gene: -; CDR3aa: CASRATSYVLGSDTQYF; CDR3nt: TGTGCCAGCAGAGCCACTAGTTACGTTTTAGGATCAGATACGCAGTATTTT
abundance: -; v_gene: TRBV15; j_gene: TRBJ2-1; d_gene: TRBD2; CDR3aa: CATRGLADLNSYNEQFF; CDR3nt: TGTGCCACCCGCGGACTAGCGGACCTTAACTCCTACAATGAGCAGTTCTTC
abundance: -; v_gene: TRBV10-3; j_gene: TRBJ2-1; d_gene: -; CDR3aa: CAISEDVRGNEQFF; CDR3nt: TGTGCCATCAGTGAGGACGTAAGGGGCAATGAGCAGTTCTTC
abundance: once; v_gene: TRBV5-1; j_gene: TRBJ2-2; d_gene: -; CDR3aa: CASSSGFEAGELFF; CDR3nt: TGCGCCAGCAGTTCAGGGTTTGAGGCCGGGGAGCTGTTTTTT
abundance: -; v_gene: TRBV5-1; j_gene: TRBJ2-2; d_gene: TRBD1; CDR3aa: CASSDRVTGELFF; CDR3nt: TGCGCCAGCAGCGACAGGGTGACCGGGGAGCTGTTTTTT
abundance: -; v_gene: TRBV29-1; j_gene: TRBJ2-1; d_gene: -; CDR3aa: CSVAAGSSYNEQFF; CDR3nt: TGCAGCGTTGCGGCAGGTTCCTCCTACAATGAGCAGTTCTTC
abundance: -; v_gene: TRBV19; j_gene: TRBJ1-5; d_gene: -; CDR3aa: CASSSDYSNQPQHF; CDR3nt: TGTGCCAGTAGTTCAGATTATAGCAATCAGCCCCAGCATTTT
abundance: once; v_gene: TRBV6-5; j_gene: TRBJ2-4; d_gene: -; CDR3aa: CASSYLPPDRKNIQYF; CDR3nt: TGTGCCAGCAGTTACCTTCCTCCGGACAGAAAAAACATTCAGTACTTC
abundance: -; v_gene: TRBV6-5; j_gene: TRBJ1-5; d_gene: -; CDR3aa: CASSEGRGQPQHF; CDR3nt: TGTGCCAGTTCAGAAGGGAGGGGTCAGCCCCAGCATTTT
abundance: -; v_gene: TRBV13; j_gene: TRBJ2-4; d_gene: TRBD2; CDR3aa: CASSSTSGAKNIQYF; CDR3nt: TGTGCCAGCAGTTCGACTAGCGGAGCCAAAAACATTCAGTACTTC